These T cell receptor beta chains were read from a single sample in a study of blood T cells in healthy people across ages. TCRdb passed the 5' RACE reads through MiXCR, listing each CDR3 protein once. The data show 1.5 million to 2 million distinct CDR3 sequences, about 50% seen once. Sequencing used blood. The receptors shown here come from a woman between 40 and 55 years old in good health. Both conserved end residues are part of each CDR3. Fields, in order: clone size, V gene, D gene, J gene, CDR3 DNA, CDR3 protein. A D gene is named only where the DNA matches it firmly. Only some rows state a clone size, as once, few, many or a class for expanded clones.

.,TRBV12-3/TRBV12-4,.,TRBJ2-6,TGTGCCAGCAGTTTAGGGGGGGGCTCTGGGGCCAGCGTCCTGACTTTC,CASSLGGGSGASVLTF
few,TRBV7-2,.,TRBJ2-5,TGTGCCAGCAGCCCAGAGGGCACAGTAACAGCAGAGACCCAGTACTTC,CASSPEGTVTAETQYF
few,TRBV20-1,.,TRBJ2-5,TGCAGTGCTATAGACCCTCGGCTGCAAGAGACCCAGTACTTC,CSAIDPRLQETQYF
.,TRBV7-2,TRBD1,TRBJ1-5,TGTGCCAGCAGGCCACAGGGGGAGAGGAATCAGCCCCAGCATTTT,CASRPQGERNQPQHF
.,TRBV7-9,.,TRBJ2-1,TGTGCCAGCAGCTCCCCGGGAAGCTTCTACAATGAGCAGTTCTTC,CASSSPGSFYNEQFF
.,TRBV20-1,TRBD2,TRBJ2-3,TGCAGTGCTAGAGTGGGAGGGAACCCAGATACGCAGTATTTT,CSARVGGNPDTQYF
few,TRBV6-2/TRBV6-3,TRBD1,TRBJ1-5,TGTGCCAGCAGAACCGGGACAGGTATTGGTAGCAATCAGCCCCAGCATTTT,CASRTGTGIGSNQPQHF
once,TRBV4-2,TRBD1,TRBJ1-6,TGTGCCAGCAGCCGGCCGGACAGGGGAATTTCACCCCTCCACTTT,CASSRPDRGISPLHF
.,TRBV15,TRBD2,TRBJ2-1,TGTGCCACCAGCACCACAAAGCCGGGACTAGCCTACTACAATGAGCAGTTCTTC,CATSTTKPGLAYYNEQFF
.,TRBV27,.,TRBJ2-3,TGTGCCAGCAGTTTAGGGGTCAGGGATACGCAGTATTTT,CASSLGVRDTQYF
once,TRBV24-1,.,TRBJ2-1,TGTGCCACCAGAAGAGGAGGGGGTGAGCAGTTCTTC,CATRRGGGEQFF
.,TRBV29-1,TRBD2,TRBJ2-3,TGCAGCGTTGAACTAACGGGGGGTTTGGCGCAGTATTTT,CSVELTGGLAQYF
.,TRBV20-1,TRBD2,TRBJ2-1,TGCAGTGCTAGGGGACTAGTCTTCAATGAGCAGTTCTTC,CSARGLVFNEQFF
.,TRBV10-3,.,TRBJ2-3,TGTGCCATCAGTGAGTTGAGTACAGATACGCAGTATTTT,CAISELSTDTQYF
few,TRBV9,TRBD2,TRBJ2-1,TGTGCCAGCAGCGTACGGGGGGGAATCTACAATGAGCAGTTCTTC,CASSVRGGIYNEQFF
few,TRBV7-8,TRBD1,TRBJ1-5,TGTGCCAGTAGCTTAGCTGGACAGGGGGCTAGCAATCAGCCCCAGCATTTT,CASSLAGQGASNQPQHF
.,TRBV28,.,TRBJ2-4,TGTGCCAGCAGTTCGGGCGGAAACCAACAGTACTTC,CASSSGGNQQYF
.,TRBV5-1,.,TRBJ1-2,TGCGCCAGCAGCCAGGCCCAGGACACCTCCTATGGCTACACCTTC,CASSQAQDTSYGYTF
.,TRBV20-1,TRBD2,TRBJ2-3,TGCAGTGTTGCCCTAGCGGGGGGGCCCGCAGATACGCAGTATTTT,CSVALAGGPADTQYF
few,TRBV7-2,.,TRBJ1-2,TGTGCCAGCAGCTTAGCTACAGGGCCTGGCTACACCTTC,CASSLATGPGYTF
.,TRBV6-2/TRBV6-3,.,TRBJ2-5,TGTGCCAGCAGTTACGGTATAGTGGCGGAGACCCAGTACTTC,CASSYGIVAETQYF
.,TRBV10-3,TRBD2,TRBJ2-1,TGTGCCATCAGTGAGTCGGGTACTAGCGGGGTTGATGAGCAGTTCTTC,CAISESGTSGVDEQFF
few,TRBV12-3/TRBV12-4,TRBD1,TRBJ2-7,TGTGCCAGCAGTTCTCACACCGGGACAGCCGAGCAGTACTTC,CASSSHTGTAEQYF
.,TRBV12-3/TRBV12-4,TRBD1,TRBJ2-1,TGTGCCAGCAGTTTAGGCGGGACAGGGGTCAATGAGCAGTTCTTC,CASSLGGTGVNEQFF
.,TRBV24-1,TRBD1,TRBJ2-5,TGTGCCACCAGTGATACCTTGGGACAGGGGGAGACCCAGTACTTC,CATSDTLGQGETQYF
.,TRBV20-1,TRBD2,TRBJ2-1,TGCAGTGCCCCGACCCAGCGGGGAGCGAAAAATGAGCAGTTCTTC,CSAPTQRGAKNEQFF
.,TRBV6-5,TRBD1,TRBJ2-3,TGTGCCAGCAGTTACGGTCGGACAGGTCCTAGCACAGATACGCAGTATTTT,CASSYGRTGPSTDTQYF
few,TRBV6-6,TRBD2,TRBJ2-3,TGTGCCAGCAGTTACTCGCCTTCGCGGGGGGCTACCGATACGCAGTATTTT,CASSYSPSRGATDTQYF
.,TRBV7-2,.,TRBJ2-1,TGTGCCTGCAGCTCATCAACAGAGAAGCAGTTCTTC,CACSSSTEKQFF
few,TRBV7-2,TRBD2,TRBJ2-1,TGTGCCAGCAGCTTAGAGGGACTAGCGGGGGGGCCCCGCTCCTACAATGAGCAGTTCTTC,CASSLEGLAGGPRSYNEQFF
few,TRBV9,TRBD2,TRBJ2-5,TGTGCCAGCAGCGTCTCTGGAAGCGGGGGGCTGGAAGAGACCCAGTACTTC,CASSVSGSGGLEETQYF
.,TRBV12-5,TRBD1,TRBJ2-1,TGTGCTAGTGGGCAACAGGGGGCTCTGAATGAGCAGTTCTTC,CASGQQGALNEQFF
.,TRBV9,.,TRBJ2-1,TGTGCCAGCAGCGTAGCGAGGGCCAACAATGAGCAGTTCTTC,CASSVARANNEQFF
.,TRBV6-2/TRBV6-3,.,TRBJ2-3,TGTGCCAGCAATACAGGGACAGATACGCAGTATTTT,CASNTGTDTQYF
.,TRBV12-3/TRBV12-4,.,TRBJ1-2,TGTGCCAGCCGGTCGTTGGGAGGGGTTTATGGCTACACCTTC,CASRSLGGVYGYTF
.,TRBV29-1,.,TRBJ2-1,TGCAGCGGAACAGGGTACGAGACCCAGTTCTTC,CSGTGYETQFF
.,TRBV15,TRBD1,TRBJ2-7,TGTGCCACCAGTAAGACAGGGGGCTACGAGCAGTACTTC,CATSKTGGYEQYF
.,TRBV20-1,TRBD2,TRBJ2-7,TGCAGTGCTAGAGATCTCCGCGGGGGGTGGTACGAGCAGTACTTC,CSARDLRGGWYEQYF
once,TRBV18,TRBD2,TRBJ2-3,TGTGCCAGCTCACCTCGGACTAGCGGGGGGCCTTTGCAGTATTTT,CASSPRTSGGPLQYF
.,TRBV10-3,TRBD2,TRBJ2-5,TGTGCCATCACCCTAGCGGAGTACCAAGAGACCCAGTACTTC,CAITLAEYQETQYF
few,TRBV20-1,.,TRBJ2-3,TGCAGTGCTACTCTTGCAGGGGAGGCAGATACGCAGTATTTT,CSATLAGEADTQYF
.,TRBV24-1,.,TRBJ1-5,TGTGCCACCAGTGACCCTCGGGGGAATAGCAATCAGCCCCAGCATTTT,CATSDPRGNSNQPQHF
once,TRBV7-9,TRBD1,TRBJ2-3,TGTGCCAGCAGCTCCTGGGACAGTTCAGATACGCAGTATTTT,CASSSWDSSDTQYF
.,TRBV4-3,.,TRBJ2-3,TGCGCCAGCAGCCCGGCTAGCGAGCTCACAGATACGCAGTATTTT,CASSPASELTDTQYF
.,TRBV6-5,.,TRBJ2-3,TGTGCCAGCAGTCCGCAGGGACGGAACACAGATACGCAGTATTTT,CASSPQGRNTDTQYF
.,TRBV20-1,.,TRBJ2-1,TGCAGTGCTAGCGAGGTCGGGGATGAGCAGTTCTTC,CSASEVGDEQFF
.,TRBV2,TRBD1,TRBJ2-7,TGTGCCAGTCAACAGGGGGCAGGCTACGAGCAGTACTTC,CASQQGAGYEQYF
.,TRBV28,TRBD1,TRBJ2-7,TGTGCCAGCAGTCCCAGGGGGCGCCTACTATACTACGAGCAGTACTTC,CASSPRGRLLYYEQYF